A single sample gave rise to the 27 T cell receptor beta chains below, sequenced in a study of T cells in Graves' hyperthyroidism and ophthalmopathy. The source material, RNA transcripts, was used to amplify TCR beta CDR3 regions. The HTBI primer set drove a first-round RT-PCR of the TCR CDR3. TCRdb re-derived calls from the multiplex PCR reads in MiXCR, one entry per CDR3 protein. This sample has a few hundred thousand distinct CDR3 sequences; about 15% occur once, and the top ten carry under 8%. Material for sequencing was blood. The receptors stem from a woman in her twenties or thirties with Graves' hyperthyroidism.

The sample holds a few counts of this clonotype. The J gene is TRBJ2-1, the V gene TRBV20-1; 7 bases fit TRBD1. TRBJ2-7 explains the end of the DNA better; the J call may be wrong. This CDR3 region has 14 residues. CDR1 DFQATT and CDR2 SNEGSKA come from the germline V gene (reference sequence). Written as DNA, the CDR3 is TGCAGTGCTAGGTCCGGGACAGCCCTAAATGAGCAGTACTTC. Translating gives CSARSGTALNEQYF.

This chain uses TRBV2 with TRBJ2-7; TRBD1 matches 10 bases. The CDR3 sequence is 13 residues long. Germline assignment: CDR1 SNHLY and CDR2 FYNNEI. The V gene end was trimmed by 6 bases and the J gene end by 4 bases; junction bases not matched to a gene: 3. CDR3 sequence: CASSGQGGYEQYF. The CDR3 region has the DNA TGTGCCAGCAGCGGACAGGGGGGTTACGAGCAGTACTTC.

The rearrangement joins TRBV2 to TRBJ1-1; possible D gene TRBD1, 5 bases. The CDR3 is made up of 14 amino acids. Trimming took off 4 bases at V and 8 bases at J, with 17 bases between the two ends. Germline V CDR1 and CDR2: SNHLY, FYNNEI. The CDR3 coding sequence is TGTGCCAGCAGTGGACAGCTCTTGGTTCGGGAAGCTTTCTTT. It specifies CASSGQLLVREAFF.

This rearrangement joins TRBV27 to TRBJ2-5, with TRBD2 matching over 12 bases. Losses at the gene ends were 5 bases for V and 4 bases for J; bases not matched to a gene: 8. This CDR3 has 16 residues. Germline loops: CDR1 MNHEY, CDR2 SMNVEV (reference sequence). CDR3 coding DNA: TGTGCCAGCAGTGATTGGACTAGCGGGAAAGGAGAGACCCAGTACTTC. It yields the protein CASSDWTSGKGETQYF.

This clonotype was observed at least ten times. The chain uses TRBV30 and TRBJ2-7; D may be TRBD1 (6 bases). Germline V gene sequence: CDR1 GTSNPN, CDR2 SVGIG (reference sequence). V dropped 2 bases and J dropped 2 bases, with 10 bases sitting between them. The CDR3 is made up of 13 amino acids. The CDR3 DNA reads TGTGCCTGGAGTACAGGGTGGACCTACGAGCAGTACTTC. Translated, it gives CAWSTGWTYEQYF.

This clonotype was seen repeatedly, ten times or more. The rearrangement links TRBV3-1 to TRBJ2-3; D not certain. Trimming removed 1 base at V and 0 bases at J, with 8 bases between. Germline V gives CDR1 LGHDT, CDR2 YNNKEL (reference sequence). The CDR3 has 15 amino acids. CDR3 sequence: CASSQGGYSTDTQYF. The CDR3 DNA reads TGTGCCAGCAGCCAAGGTGGTTATAGCACAGATACGCAGTATTTT.

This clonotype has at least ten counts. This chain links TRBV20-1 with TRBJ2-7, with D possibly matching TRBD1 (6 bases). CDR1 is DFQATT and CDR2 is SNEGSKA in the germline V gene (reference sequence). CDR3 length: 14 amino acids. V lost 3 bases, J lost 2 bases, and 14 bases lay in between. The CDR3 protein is CSARPEAGAYEQYF. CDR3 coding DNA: TGCAGTGCTAGGCCGGAGGCAGGGGCCTACGAGCAGTACTTC.

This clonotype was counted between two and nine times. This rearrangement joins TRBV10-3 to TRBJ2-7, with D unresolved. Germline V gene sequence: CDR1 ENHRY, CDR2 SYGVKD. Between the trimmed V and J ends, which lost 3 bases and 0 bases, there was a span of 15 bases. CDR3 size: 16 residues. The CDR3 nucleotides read TGTGCCATCAGTGAAGATCGGCCTTCGAGCTCCTACGAGCAGTACTTC. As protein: CAISEDRPSSSYEQYF.

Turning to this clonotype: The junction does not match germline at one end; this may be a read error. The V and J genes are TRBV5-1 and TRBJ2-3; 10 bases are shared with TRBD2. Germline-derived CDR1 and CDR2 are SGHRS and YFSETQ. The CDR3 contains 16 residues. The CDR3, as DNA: TGTGCCAGCAGCGGCACCGGGACTAGCGGCACAGATACGCAGTATTTT. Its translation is CASSGTGTSGTDTQYF.

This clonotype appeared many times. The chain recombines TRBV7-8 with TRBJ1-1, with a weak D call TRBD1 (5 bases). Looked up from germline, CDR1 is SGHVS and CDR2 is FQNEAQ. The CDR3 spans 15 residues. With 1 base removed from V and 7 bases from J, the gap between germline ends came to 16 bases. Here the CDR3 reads CASSLETGTMGEAFF. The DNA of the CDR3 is TGTGCCAGCAGCTTAGAGACGGGGACGATGGGTGAAGCTTTCTTT. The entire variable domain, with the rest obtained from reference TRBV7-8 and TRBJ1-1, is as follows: GAGVSQSPRYKVAKRGQDVALRCDPISGHVSLFWYQQALGQGPEFLTYFQNEAQLDKSGLPSDRFFAERPEGSVSTLKIQRTQQEDSAVYLCASSLETGTMGEAFFGQGTRLTVV.

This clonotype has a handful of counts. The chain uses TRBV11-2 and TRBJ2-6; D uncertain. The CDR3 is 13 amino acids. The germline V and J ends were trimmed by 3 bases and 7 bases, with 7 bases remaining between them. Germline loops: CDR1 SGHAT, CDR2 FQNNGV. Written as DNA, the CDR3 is TGTGCCAGCAGCTTGCTTGGAGCCAACGTCCTGACTTTC. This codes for CASSLLGANVLTF.

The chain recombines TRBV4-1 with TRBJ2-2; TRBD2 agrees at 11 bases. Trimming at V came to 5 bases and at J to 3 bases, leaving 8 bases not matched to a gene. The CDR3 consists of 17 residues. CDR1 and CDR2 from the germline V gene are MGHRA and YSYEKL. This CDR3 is CASSGLAGGQDTGELFF. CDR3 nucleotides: TGCGCCAGCAGCGGGTTAGCGGGAGGGCAGGACACCGGGGAGCTGTTTTTT.

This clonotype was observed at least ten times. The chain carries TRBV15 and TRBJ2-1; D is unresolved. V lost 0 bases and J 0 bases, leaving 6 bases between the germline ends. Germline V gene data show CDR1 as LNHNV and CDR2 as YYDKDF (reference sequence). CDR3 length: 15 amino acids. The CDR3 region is CATSRDQLSYNEQFF. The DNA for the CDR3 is TGTGCCACCAGCAGAGATCAGCTCTCCTACAATGAGCAGTTCTTC.

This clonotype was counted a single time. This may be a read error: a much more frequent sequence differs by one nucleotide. For the CDR3, the DNA is TGTGCCAGCACCCTCGGCACTATCGACACAGATACGCAGTATTTT. Its translation is CASTLGTIDTDTQYF. The J gene is TRBJ2-3, the V gene TRBV7-2; no firm D call. This CDR3 is 15 amino acids long. Trimming took off 7 bases at V and 2 bases at J, with 16 bases between the two ends. CDR1 is SGHTA and CDR2 is FQGNSA in the germline V gene.

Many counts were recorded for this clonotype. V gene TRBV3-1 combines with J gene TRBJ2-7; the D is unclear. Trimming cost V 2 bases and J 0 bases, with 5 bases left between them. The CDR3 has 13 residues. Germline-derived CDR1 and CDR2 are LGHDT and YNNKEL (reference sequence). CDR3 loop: CASSQQASYEQYF. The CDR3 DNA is TGTGCCAGCAGCCAACAGGCCTCCTACGAGCAGTACTTC.

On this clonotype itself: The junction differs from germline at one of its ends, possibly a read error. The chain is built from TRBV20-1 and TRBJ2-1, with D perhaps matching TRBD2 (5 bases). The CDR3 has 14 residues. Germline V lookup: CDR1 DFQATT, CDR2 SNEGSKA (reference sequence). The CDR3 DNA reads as TGCAGTGCAAGAGGGCTAGGGCAGCCCAATGAGCAGTTCTTC. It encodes CSARGLGQPNEQFF.

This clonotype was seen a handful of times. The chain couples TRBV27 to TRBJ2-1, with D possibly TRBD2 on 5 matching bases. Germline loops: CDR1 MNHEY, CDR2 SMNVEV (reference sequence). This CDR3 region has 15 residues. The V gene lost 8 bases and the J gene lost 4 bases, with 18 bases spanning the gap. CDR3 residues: CASQLTPGSYNEQFF. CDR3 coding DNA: TGTGCCAGCCAGTTAACTCCGGGATCTTACAATGAGCAGTTCTTC.

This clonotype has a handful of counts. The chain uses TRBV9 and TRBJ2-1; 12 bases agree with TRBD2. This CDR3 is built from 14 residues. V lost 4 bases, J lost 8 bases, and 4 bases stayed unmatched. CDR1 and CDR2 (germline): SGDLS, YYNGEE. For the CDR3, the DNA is TGTGCCAGCAGCCGACTAGCGGGAGTTGATGAGCAGTTCTTC. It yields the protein CASSRLAGVDEQFF.

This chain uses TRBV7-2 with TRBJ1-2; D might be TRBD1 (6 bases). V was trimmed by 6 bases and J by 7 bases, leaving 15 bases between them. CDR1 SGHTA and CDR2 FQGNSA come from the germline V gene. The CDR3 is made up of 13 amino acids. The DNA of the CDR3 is TGTGCCAGCAGGAATACAGGGTCGGGTGGCTACACCTTC. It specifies CASRNTGSGGYTF.

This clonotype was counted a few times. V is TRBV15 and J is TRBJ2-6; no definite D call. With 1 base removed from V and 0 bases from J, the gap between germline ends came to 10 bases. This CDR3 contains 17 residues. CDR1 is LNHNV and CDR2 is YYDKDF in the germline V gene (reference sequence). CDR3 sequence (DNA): TGTGCCACCAGCAGAGCGGCAGGAAGCTCTGGGGCCAACGTCCTGACTTTC. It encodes CATSRAAGSSGANVLTF.

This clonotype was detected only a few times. The CDR3 DNA follows: TGTGCCAGCAGCTCGCCGACCCAGATGGATACGCAGTATTTT. This codes for CASSSPTQMDTQYF. This rearrangement joins TRBV7-9 to TRBJ2-3; D call uncertain. Germline CDR1 is SEHNR and CDR2 is FQNEAQ (reference sequence). V gave up 4 bases and J gave up 6 bases, with 14 bases separating them. This CDR3 has 14 amino acids.

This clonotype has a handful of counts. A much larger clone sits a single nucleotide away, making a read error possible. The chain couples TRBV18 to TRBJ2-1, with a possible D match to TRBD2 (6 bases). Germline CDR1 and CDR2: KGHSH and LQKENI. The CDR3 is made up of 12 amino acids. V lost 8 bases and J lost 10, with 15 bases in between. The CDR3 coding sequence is TGTGCCAGCCCACGTCAGGGAGGAGAGCAGTTCTTC. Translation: CASPRQGGEQFF.

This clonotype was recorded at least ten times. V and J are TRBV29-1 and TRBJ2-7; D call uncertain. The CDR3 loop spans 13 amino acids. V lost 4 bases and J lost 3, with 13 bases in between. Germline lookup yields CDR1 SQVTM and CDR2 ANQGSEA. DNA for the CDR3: TGCAGCGTTGCCTCCACGAGAATCTACGAGCAGTACTTC. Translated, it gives CSVASTRIYEQYF.

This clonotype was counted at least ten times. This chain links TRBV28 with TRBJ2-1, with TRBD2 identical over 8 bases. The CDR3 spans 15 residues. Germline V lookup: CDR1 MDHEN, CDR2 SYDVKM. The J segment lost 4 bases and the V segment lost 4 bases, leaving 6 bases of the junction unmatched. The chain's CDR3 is CASSSLAAYYNEQFF. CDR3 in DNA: TGTGCCAGCAGTTCACTAGCGGCCTATTACAATGAGCAGTTCTTC.

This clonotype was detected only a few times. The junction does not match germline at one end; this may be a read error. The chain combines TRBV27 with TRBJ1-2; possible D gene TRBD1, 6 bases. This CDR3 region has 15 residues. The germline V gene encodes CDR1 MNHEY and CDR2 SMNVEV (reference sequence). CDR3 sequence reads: CASRLGATTSYGYTF. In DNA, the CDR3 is TGTGCCAGCCGTTTGGGGGCGACTACTTCTTATGGCTACACCTTC.

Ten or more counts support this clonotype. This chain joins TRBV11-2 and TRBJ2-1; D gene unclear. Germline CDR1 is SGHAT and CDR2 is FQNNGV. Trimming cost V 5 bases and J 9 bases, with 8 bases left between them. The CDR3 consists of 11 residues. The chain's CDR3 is CASSPAFEQFF. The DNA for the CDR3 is TGTGCCAGCAGCCCAGCCTTTGAGCAGTTCTTC.

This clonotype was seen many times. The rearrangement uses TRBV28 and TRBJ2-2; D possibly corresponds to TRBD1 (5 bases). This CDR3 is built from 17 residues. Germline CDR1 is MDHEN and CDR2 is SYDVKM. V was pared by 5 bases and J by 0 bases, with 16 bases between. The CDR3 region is CASSVPQGIANTGELFF. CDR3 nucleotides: TGTGCCAGCAGTGTCCCCCAGGGAATCGCGAACACCGGGGAGCTGTTTTTT.